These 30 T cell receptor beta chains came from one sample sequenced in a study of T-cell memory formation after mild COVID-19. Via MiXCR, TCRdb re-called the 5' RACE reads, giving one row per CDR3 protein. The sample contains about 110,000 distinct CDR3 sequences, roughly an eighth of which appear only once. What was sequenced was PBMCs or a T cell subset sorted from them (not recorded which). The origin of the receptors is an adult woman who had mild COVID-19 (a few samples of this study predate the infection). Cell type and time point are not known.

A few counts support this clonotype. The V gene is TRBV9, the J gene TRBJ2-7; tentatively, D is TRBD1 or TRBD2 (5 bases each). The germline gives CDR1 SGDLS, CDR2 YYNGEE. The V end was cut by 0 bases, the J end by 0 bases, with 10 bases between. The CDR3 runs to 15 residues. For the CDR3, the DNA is TGTGCCAGCAGCGTAGTCGCAGGGAGCTCCTACGAGCAGTACTTC. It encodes CASSVVAGSSYEQYF.

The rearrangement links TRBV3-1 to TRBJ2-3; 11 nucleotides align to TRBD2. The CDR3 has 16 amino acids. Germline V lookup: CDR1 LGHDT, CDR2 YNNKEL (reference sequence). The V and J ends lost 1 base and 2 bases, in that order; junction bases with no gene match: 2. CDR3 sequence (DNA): TGTGCCAGCAGCCAAGGGACTAGCGGGTACACAGATACGCAGTATTTT. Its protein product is CASSQGTSGYTDTQYF.

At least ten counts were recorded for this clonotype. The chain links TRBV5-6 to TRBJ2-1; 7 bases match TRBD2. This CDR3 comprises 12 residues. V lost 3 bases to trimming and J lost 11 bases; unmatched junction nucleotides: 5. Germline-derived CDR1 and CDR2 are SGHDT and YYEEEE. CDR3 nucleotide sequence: TGTGCCAGCAGCTCCACCGGGACTAAGCAGTTCTTC. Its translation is CASSSTGTKQFF.

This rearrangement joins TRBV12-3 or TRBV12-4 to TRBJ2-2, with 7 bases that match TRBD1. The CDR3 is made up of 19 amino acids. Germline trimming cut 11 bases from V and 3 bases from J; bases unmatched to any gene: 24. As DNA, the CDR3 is TGTGCCGCTCAGCATCATAGGGGGCGACGGTTTGGGGACACCGGGGAGCTGTTTTTT. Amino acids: CAAQHHRGRRFGDTGELFF.

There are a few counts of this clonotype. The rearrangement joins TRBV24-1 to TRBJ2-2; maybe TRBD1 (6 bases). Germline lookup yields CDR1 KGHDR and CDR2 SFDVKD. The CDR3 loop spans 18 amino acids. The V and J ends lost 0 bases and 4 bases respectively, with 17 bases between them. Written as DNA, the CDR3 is TGTGCCACCAGTGATTTGGGGTCAGGGGCATCTAGCACCGGGGAGCTGTTTTTT. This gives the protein CATSDLGSGASSTGELFF.

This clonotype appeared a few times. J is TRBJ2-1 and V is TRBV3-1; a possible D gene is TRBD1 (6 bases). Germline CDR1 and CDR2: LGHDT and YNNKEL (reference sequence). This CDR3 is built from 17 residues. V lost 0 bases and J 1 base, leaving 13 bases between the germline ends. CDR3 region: CASSQEIQGSSYNEQFF. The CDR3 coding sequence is TGTGCCAGCAGCCAAGAGATCCAGGGGAGTTCCTACAATGAGCAGTTCTTC.

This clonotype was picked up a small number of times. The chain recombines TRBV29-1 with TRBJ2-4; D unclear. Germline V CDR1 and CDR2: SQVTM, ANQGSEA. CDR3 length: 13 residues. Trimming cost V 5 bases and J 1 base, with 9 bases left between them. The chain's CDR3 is CSVCPPAKNIQYF. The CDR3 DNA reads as TGCAGCGTTTGTCCACCCGCCAAAAACATTCAGTACTTC.

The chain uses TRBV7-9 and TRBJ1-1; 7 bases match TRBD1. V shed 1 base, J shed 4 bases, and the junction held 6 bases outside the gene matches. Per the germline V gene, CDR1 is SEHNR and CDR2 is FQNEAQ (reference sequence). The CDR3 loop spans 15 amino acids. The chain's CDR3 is CASSLGTSGGTEAFF. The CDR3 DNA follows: TGTGCCAGCAGCTTAGGAACCTCAGGGGGCACTGAAGCTTTCTTT.

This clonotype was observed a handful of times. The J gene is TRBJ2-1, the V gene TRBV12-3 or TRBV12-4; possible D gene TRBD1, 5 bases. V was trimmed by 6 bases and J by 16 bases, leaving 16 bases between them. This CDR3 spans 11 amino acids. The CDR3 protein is CASSIGDRHFF. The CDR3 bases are TGTGCCAGCAGCATAGGGGATCGGCATTTCTTC.

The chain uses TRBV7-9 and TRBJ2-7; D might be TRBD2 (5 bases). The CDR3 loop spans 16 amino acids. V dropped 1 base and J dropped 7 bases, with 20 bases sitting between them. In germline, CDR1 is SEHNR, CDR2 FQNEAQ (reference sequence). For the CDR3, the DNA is TGTGCCAGCAGCTTAGACCGGCTAGCCCCCTTGTGGGAGCAGTACTTC. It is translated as CASSLDRLAPLWEQYF.

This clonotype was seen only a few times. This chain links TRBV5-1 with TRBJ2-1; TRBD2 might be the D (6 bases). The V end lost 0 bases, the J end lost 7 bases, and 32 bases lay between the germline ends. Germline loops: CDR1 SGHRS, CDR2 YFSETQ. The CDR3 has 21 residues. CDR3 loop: CASSLETGLGAGIAARNEQFF. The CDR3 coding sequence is TGCGCCAGCAGCTTGGAAACGGGGTTAGGGGCGGGAATCGCGGCCCGGAATGAGCAGTTCTTC. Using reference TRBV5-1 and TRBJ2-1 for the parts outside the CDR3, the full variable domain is KAGVTQTPRYLIKTRGQQVTLSCSPISGHRSVSWYQQTPGQGLQFLFEYFSETQRNKGNFPGRFSGRQFSNSRSEMNVSTLELGDSALYLCASSLETGLGAGIAARNEQFFGPGTRLTVL.

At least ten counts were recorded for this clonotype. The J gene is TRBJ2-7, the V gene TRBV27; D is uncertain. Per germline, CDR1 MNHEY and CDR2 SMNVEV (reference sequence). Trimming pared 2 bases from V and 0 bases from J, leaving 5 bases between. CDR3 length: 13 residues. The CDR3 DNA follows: TGTGCCAGCAGTTTAAGTTTCTCCTACGAGCAGTACTTC. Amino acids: CASSLSFSYEQYF.

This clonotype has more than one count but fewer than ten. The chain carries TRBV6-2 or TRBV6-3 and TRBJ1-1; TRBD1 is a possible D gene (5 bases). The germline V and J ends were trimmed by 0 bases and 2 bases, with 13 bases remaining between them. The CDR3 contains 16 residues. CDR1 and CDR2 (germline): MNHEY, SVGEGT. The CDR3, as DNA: TGTGCCAGCAGTTACTCTGTGGGGGACCTCAACACTGAAGCTTTCTTT. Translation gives CASSYSVGDLNTEAFF.

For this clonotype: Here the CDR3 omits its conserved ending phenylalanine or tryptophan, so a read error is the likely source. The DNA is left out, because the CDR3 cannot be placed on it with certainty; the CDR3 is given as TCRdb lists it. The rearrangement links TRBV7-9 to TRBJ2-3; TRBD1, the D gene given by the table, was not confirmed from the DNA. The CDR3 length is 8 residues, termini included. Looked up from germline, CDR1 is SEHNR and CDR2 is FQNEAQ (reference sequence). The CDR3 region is CASSRRGA.

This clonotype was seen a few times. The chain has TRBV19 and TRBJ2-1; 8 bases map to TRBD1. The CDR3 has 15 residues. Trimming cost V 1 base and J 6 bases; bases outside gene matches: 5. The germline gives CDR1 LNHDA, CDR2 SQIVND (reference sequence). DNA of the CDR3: TGTGCCAGTAGTATAGTGGCAGGGGGCATCAATGAGCAGTTCTTC. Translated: CASSIVAGGINEQFF.

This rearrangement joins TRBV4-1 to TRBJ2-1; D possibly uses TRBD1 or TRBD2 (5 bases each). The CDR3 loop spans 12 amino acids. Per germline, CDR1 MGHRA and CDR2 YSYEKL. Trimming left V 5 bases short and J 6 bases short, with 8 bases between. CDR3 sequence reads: CASSGGTNEQFF. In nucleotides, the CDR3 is TGCGCCAGCAGCGGGGGAACCAATGAGCAGTTCTTC.

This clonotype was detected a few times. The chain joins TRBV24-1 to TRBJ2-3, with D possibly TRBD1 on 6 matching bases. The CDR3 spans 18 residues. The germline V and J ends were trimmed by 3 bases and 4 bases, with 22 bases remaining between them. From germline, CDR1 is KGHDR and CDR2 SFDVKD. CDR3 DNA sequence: TGTGCCACCAGTGATCCCTCGAGGCAGGGGTTGACGGCAGATACGCAGTATTTT. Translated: CATSDPSRQGLTADTQYF.

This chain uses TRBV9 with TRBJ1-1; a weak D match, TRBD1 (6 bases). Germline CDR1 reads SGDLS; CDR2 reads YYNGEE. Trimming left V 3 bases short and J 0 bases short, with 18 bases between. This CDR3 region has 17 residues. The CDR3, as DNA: TGTGCCAGCAGCGACGGGACACCGATTGCCATGAACACTGAAGCTTTCTTT. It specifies CASSDGTPIAMNTEAFF.

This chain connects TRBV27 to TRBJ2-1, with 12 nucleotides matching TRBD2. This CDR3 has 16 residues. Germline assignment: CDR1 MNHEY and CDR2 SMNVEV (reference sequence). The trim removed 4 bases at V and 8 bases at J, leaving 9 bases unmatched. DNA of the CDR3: TGTGCCAGCAGTTCCCTAGCGGGAGGGCCTAGGGATGAGCAGTTCTTC. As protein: CASSSLAGGPRDEQFF.

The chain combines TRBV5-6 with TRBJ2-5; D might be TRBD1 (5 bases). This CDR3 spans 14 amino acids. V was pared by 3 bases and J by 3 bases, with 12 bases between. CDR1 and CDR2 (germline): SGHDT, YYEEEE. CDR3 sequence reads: CASSSVSREETQYF. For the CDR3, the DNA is TGTGCCAGCAGCTCCGTATCCAGGGAAGAGACCCAGTACTTC.

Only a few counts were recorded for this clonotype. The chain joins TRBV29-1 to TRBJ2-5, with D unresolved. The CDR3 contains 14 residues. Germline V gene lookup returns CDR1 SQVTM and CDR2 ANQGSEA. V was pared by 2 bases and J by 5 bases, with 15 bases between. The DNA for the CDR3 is TGCAGCGTTGAAATCCCCGTTAGCAGGGAGACCCAGTACTTC. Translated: CSVEIPVSRETQYF.

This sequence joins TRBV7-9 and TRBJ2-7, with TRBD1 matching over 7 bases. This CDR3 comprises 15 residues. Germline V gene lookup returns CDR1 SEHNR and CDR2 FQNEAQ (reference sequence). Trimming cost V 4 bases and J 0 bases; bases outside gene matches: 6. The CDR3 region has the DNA TGTGCCAGCAGCTCGACAGGGATACTCTCCTACGAGCAGTACTTC. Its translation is CASSSTGILSYEQYF.

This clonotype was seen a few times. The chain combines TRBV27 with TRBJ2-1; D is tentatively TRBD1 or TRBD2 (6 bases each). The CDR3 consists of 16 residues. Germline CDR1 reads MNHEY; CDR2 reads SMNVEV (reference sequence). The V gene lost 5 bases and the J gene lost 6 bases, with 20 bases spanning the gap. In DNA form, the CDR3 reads TGTGCCAGCAGTCCAACGCTAGGGGGGCGCGTCAATGAGCAGTTCTTC. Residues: CASSPTLGGRVNEQFF.

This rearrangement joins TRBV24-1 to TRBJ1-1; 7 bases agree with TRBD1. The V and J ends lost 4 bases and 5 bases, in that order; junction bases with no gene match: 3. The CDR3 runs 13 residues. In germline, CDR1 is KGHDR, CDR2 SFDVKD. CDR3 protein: CATSETGNTEAFF. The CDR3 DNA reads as TGTGCCACCAGTGAGACAGGGAATACTGAAGCTTTCTTT.

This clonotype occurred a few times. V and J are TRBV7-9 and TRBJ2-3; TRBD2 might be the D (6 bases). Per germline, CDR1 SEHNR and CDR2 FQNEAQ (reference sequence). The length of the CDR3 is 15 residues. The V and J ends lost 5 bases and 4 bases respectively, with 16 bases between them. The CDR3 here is CASSPLAEEADTQYF. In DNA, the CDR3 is TGTGCCAGCAGCCCTTTAGCGGAGGAGGCAGATACGCAGTATTTT.

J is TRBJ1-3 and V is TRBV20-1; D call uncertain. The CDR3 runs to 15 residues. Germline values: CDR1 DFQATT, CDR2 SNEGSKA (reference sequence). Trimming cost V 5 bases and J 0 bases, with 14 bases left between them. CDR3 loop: CSAVKQPDSGNTIYF. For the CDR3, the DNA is TGCAGTGCTGTCAAACAGCCCGACTCTGGAAACACCATATATTTT.

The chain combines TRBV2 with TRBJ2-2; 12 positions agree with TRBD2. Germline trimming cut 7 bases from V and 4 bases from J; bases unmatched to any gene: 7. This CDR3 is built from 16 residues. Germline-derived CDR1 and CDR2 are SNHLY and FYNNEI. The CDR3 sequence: CASTSLGLAGTGELFF. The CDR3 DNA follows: TGTGCCAGCACTTCCCTGGGACTAGCGGGCACCGGGGAGCTGTTTTTT.

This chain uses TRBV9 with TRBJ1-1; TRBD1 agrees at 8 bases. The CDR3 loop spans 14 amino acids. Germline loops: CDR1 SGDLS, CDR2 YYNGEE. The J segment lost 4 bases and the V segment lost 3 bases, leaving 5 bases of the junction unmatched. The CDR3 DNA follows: TGTGCCAGCAGCGCCTTTACAGGGGGCACTGAAGCTTTCTTT. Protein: CASSAFTGGTEAFF.

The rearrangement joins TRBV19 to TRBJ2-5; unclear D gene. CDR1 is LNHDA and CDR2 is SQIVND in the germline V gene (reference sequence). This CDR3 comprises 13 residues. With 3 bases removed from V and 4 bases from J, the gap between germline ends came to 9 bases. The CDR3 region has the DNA TGTGCCAGTAGTATCTATAGCACAGAGACCCAGTACTTC. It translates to CASSIYSTETQYF.

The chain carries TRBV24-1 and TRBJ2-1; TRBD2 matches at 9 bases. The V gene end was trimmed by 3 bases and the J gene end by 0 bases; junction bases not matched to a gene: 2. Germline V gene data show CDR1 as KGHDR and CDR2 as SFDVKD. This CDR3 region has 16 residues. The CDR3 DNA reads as TGTGCCACCAGTGATCTAGCGGGGTTCTCCTACAATGAGCAGTTCTTC. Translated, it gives CATSDLAGFSYNEQFF.